Only a few counts were recorded for the clone carrying this T cell receptor (beta chain). Its antigen is as yet unknown. These data originate in a study of human T cells and chemical hapten exposure. TCRdb analysed the RACE reads with MiXCR anew, one entry per CDR3 protein. The repertoire has approximately 79,000 distinct CDR3 sequences, over 8.5% of them found once; the top ten carry 1.5% to 1.7%. Findings and limits, study-wide: No alteration of TCRs above 1 in 1000 frequency was seen with DPC sensitization.

As to time point: healthy volunteer bleed at 6 weeks. Someone pulled total RNA out of unfractionated whole blood. Trimming took off 1 base at V and 3 bases at J, with 6 bases between the two ends. This CDR3 comprises 13 residues. The chain employs TRBV12-3 or TRBV12-4 and TRBJ1-1; the D is unclear. This receptor was taken from a male donor in good health. Some clones in this sample may be carry-over from other donors' samples. The sample taken for sequencing was whole blood. CDR3 DNA: TGTGCCAGCAGTTTAGGGATTTACACTGAAGCTTTCTTT. This gives the protein CASSLGIYTEAFF.